This T cell receptor (beta chain) comes out of a study of control samples from healthy donors and cancer patients (dated by TCRdb to the early 2020s). The CDR3, cysteine through phenylalanine, is 14 amino acids long. Just the 42-base CDR3 DNA is kept, in frame starting at base 1. According to the germline V gene, CDR1 reads MNHEY and CDR2 reads SVGAGI. The V and J ends are trimmed by 4 bases and 4 bases, leaving 13 bases between them. In the case of this clone: Its antigen remains unidentified. Per-base qualities were not stored, and no clone one base away is much larger.

Libraries were made using the immunoSEQ multiplex PCR assay. Entries here come from immuneACCESS through TCRdb and include only in-frame sequences with V and J called. Some clones fail to appear in such tables; in the studies checked, an unresolved V gene covers under half of the shortfall, and the cause of the remainder is unknown. The table for this sample lists 390,000 or so clones; 80% to 95% of them were counted only once. The ten largest clones capture more than 6% of the sample. The sequenced sample was PBMCs. The clonotype comes from a man in his forties or fifties with head and neck cancer. This receptor chain uses TRBV6-5 and TRBJ1-1; matching of 6 bases hints at TRBD1 as the D gene. The CDR3 has the sequence CASSSEGGITEAFF. The base sequence is TGTGCCAGCAGTTCCGAGGGGGGGATCACTGAAGCTTTCTTT.